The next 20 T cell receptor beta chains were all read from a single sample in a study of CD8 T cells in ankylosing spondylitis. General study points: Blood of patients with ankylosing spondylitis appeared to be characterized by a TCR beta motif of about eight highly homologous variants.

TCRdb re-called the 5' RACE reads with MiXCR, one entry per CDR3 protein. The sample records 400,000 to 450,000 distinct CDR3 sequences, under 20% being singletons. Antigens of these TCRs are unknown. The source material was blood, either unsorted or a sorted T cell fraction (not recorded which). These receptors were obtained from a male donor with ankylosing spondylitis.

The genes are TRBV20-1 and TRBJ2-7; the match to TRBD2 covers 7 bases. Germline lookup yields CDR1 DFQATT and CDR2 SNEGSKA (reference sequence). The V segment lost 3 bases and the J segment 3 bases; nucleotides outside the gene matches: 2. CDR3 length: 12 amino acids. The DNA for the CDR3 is TGCAGTGCTAGCGGGAGGAACTACGAGCAGTACTTC. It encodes CSASGRNYEQYF.

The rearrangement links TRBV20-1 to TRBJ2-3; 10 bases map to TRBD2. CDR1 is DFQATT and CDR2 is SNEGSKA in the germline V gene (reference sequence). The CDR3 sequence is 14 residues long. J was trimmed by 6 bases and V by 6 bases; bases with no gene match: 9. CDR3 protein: CSADSGRKEDTQYF. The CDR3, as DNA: TGCAGTGCAGATAGCGGGAGGAAAGAGGATACGCAGTATTTT.

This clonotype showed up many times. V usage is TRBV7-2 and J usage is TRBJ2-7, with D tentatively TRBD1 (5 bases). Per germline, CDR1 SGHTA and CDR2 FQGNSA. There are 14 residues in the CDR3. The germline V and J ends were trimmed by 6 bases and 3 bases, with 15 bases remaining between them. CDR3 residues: CASRHQTVFYEQYF. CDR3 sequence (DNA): TGTGCCAGCAGACACCAGACAGTTTTCTACGAGCAGTACTTC.

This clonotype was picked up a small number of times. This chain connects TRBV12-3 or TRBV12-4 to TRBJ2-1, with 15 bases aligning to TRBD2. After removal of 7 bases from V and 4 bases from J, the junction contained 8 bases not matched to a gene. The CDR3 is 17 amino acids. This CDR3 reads CASKSGTSGGRYNEQFF. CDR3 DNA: TGTGCCAGCAAATCCGGGACTAGCGGGGGGCGGTACAATGAGCAGTTCTTC.

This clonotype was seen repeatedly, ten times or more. In DNA, the CDR3 is TGCGCCAGCAGCGACTTGCGGGGGGCCCAAAACATTCAGTACTTC. Encoded protein: CASSDLRGAQNIQYF. The chain couples TRBV5-1 to TRBJ2-4; 8 bases map to TRBD2. This CDR3 has 15 amino acids. After removal of 4 bases from V and 5 bases from J, the junction contained 8 bases not matched to a gene. CDR1 and CDR2 from the germline V gene are SGHRS and YFSETQ. Based on the CDR3 plus reference TRBV5-1 and TRBJ2-4, the full variable domain is KAGVTQTPRYLIKTRGQQVTLSCSPISGHRSVSWYQQTPGQGLQFLFEYFSETQRNKGNFPGRFSGRQFSNSRSEMNVSTLELGDSALYLCASSDLRGAQNIQYFGAGTRLSVL.

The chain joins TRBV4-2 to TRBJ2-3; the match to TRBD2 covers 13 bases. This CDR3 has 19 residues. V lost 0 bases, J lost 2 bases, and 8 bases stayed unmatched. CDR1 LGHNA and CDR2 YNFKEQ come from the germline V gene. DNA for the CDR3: TGTGCCAGCAGCCAAGATTTACTAGCGGGGGGGCTAGCCACAGATACGCAGTATTTT. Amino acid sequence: CASSQDLLAGGLATDTQYF.

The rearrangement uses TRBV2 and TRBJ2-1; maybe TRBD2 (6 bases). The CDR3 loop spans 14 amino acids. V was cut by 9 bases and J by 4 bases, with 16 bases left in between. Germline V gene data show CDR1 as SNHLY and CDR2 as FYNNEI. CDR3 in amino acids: CASLAERVYNEQFF. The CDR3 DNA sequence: TGTGCCAGTTTAGCGGAGAGAGTATACAATGAGCAGTTCTTC.

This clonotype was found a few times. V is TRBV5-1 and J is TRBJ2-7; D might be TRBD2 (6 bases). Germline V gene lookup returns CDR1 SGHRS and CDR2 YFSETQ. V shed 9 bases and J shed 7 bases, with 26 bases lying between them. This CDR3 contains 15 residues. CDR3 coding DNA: TGCGCCATCTCATTGGCCCGCCCGGGAGATTATGAGCAGTACTTC. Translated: CAISLARPGDYEQYF. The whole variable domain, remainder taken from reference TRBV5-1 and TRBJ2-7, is KAGVTQTPRYLIKTRGQQVTLSCSPISGHRSVSWYQQTPGQGLQFLFEYFSETQRNKGNFPGRFSGRQFSNSRSEMNVSTLELGDSALYLCAISLARPGDYEQYFGPGTRLTVT.

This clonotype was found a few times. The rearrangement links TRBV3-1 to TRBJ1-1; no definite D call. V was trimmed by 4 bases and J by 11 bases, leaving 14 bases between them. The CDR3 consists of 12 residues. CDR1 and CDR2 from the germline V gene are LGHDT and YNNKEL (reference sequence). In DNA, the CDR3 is TGTGCCAGCAGCCCCCTAGCTGGGCTGGCTTTCTTT. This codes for CASSPLAGLAFF.

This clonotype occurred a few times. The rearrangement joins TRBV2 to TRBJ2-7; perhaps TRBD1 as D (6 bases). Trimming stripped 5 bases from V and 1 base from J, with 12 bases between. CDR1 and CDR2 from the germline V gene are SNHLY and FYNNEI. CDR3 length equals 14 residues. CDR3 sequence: CASSRAGESYEQYF. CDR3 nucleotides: TGTGCCAGCAGTAGGGCAGGGGAGTCCTACGAGCAGTACTTC.

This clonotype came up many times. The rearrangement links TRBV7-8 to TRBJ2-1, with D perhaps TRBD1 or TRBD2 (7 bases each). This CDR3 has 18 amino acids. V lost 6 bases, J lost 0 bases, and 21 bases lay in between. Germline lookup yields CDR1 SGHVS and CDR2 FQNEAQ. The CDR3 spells CASRRTGTSSGSYNEQFF. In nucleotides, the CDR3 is TGTGCCAGCAGACGGACAGGCACGTCTAGCGGCTCCTACAATGAGCAGTTCTTC.

The CDR3 DNA follows: TGTGCCAGCAGCGTAGAAGCCAGGGGGGGAGATTCACCCCTCCACTTT. Protein sequence: CASSVEARGGDSPLHF. The chain joins TRBV9 to TRBJ1-6; the match to TRBD1 covers 7 bases. Trimming cost V 0 bases and J 8 bases; bases outside gene matches: 8. Germline V gene data show CDR1 as SGDLS and CDR2 as YYNGEE. The CDR3 totals 16 residues.

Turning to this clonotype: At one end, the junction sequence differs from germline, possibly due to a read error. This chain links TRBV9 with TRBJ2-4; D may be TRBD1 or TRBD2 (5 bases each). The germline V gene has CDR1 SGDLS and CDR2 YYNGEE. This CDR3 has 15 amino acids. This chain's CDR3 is CASSPTWGNKIIQYF. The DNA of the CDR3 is TGTGCCAGCAGCCCAACATGGGGGAACAAAATCATTCAGTACTTC.

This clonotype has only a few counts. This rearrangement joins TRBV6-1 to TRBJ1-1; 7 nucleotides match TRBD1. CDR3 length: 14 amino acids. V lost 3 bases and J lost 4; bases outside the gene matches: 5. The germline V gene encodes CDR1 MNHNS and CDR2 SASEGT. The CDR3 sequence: CASSEEGAVTEAFF. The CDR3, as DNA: TGTGCCAGCAGTGAGGAGGGGGCGGTCACTGAAGCTTTCTTT.

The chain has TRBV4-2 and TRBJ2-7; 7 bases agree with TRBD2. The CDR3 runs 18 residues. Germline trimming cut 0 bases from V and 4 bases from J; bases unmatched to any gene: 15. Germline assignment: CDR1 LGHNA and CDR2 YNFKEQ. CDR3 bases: TGTGCCAGCAGCCAAGATTTGCCCATAGAGGGAGGGCCTTACGAGCAGTACTTC. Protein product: CASSQDLPIEGGPYEQYF.

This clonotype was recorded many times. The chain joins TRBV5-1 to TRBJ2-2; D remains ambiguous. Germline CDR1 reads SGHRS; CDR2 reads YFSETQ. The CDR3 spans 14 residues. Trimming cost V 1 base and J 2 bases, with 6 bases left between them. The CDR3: CASSLNLNTGELFF. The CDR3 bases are TGCGCCAGCAGCTTGAACTTAAACACCGGGGAGCTGTTTTTT. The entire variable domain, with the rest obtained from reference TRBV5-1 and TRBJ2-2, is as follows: KAGVTQTPRYLIKTRGQQVTLSCSPISGHRSVSWYQQTPGQGLQFLFEYFSETQRNKGNFPGRFSGRQFSNSRSEMNVSTLELGDSALYLCASSLNLNTGELFFGEGSRLTVL.

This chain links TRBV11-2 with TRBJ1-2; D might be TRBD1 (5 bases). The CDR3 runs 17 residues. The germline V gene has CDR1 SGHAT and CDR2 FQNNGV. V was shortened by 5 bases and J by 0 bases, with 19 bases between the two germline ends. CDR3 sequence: CASSPTQGVKANYGYTF. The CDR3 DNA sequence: TGTGCCAGCAGCCCCACCCAGGGAGTTAAAGCTAACTATGGCTACACCTTC.

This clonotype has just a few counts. CDR3 DNA: TGTGCCAGCAGCCCTCGGACGGAAAACTATGGCTACACCTTC. It translates to CASSPRTENYGYTF. The chain is built from TRBV7-6 and TRBJ1-2; no definite D call. Germline V gene sequence: CDR1 SGHVS, CDR2 FNYEAQ. V lost 5 bases, J lost 2 bases, and 12 bases lay in between. This CDR3 region has 14 residues.

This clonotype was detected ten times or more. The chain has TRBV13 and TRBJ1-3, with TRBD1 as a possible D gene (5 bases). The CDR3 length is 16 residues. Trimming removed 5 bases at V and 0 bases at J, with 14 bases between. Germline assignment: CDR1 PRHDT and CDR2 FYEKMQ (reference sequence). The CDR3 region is CASSSRQRRSGNTIYF. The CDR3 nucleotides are TGTGCCAGCAGCAGTAGACAGCGCCGCTCTGGAAACACCATATATTTT.

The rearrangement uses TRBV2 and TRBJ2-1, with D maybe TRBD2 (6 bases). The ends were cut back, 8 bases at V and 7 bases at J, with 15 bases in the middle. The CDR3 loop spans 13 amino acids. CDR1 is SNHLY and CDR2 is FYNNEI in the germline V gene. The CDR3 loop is CASPRKGLNEQFF. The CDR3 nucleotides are TGTGCCAGCCCGCGGAAGGGACTTAATGAGCAGTTCTTC.